This T cell receptor beta chain was recovered during a study of OX40 agonist ivuxolimab in advanced cancers. Germline loops: CDR1 LGHNA, CDR2 YNFKEQ. This CDR3 is built from 16 residues. V gave up 0 bases and J gave up 9 bases; unmatched junction bases: 8. Only in-frame clones appear in the TCRdb table, and some are missing; sequencing was by immunoSEQ multiplex PCR. Among tens of thousands of clones listed, roughly nine tenths were seen once. The chain has TRBV4-2 and TRBJ2-1; TRBD2 matches at 10 bases. The TCR originated in an adult with an advanced solid tumor such as melanoma, head and neck, liver or kidney cancer. The sequencing used CD4+ or CD8+ T cells sorted from blood, collected in a trial of the OX40 agonist ivuxolimab. This chain's CDR3 is CASSQDQQREGSEQFF. The CDR3, as DNA: TGTGCCAGCAGCCAAGATCAACAGCGGGAGGGATCTGAGCAGTTCTTC.